This T cell receptor beta chain was identified in a study of T cell repertoires in cytomegalovirus infection. About this clonotype: Antigen unknown.

This CDR3 comprises 14 residues. Germline-derived CDR1 and CDR2 are SQVTM and ANQGSEA. V dropped 7 bases and J dropped 8 bases, with 21 bases sitting between them. Study-level findings and limits: Within the response measured ex vivo, HLA-C-restricted CMV-specific TCR beta clonotypes were dominant.

TCRdb processed the reads anew with MiXCR; each CDR3 protein has one entry. The profile shows approximately 910,000 distinct CDR3 sequences, approximately 32% of them singletons. Here the sequenced sample was cultured CD8+ T cells from PBMCs, taken from culture after CMV antigen stimulation. This rearrangement joins TRBV29-1 to TRBJ2-1; TRBD1 might be the D (7 bases). The clonotype comes from a human donor in good health (CMV status not recorded). Some clones in this sample may be carry-over from other donors' samples. This chain's CDR3 is CSGGSSGGIYEQFF. The CDR3 nucleotides are TGCAGCGGCGGATCATCAGGGGGGATCTATGAGCAGTTCTTC.